One sample yielded the 15 T cell receptor beta chains listed below, sequenced in a study of graft-versus-host responses after intestinal transplantation (dated by TCRdb to 2020 to 2023). Libraries were built with the immunoSEQ multiplex PCR assay. Imported from immuneACCESS, the table was reduced by TCRdb to in-frame sequences with V and J called. These copies leave out some clones; in studies compared against another copy, an unresolved V gene accounts for under half, and the cause of the remainder is not known. Within this sample are some 100,000 clones, with about 93% of them counted one time only. The ten largest clones represent about 1.1% of the sample. The meaning of the sample's time point label: cells obtained before transplantation from donor or recipient. No antigen is known for these receptors. The sequences come from unstimulated CD8+ T cells sorted from spleen or lymph node cells, collected before transplant. The receptors stem from a human donor who was the organ donor for an intestinal transplant.

The chain employs TRBV27 and TRBJ2-7, with D unclear. The CDR3 length is 14 residues. In germline, CDR1 is MNHEY, CDR2 SMNVEV (reference sequence). Trimming stripped 2 bases from V and 2 bases from J, with 10 bases between. CDR3 nucleotide sequence: TGTGCCAGCAGTTTAGGTCCGGTTACCTACGAGCAGTACTTC. As protein: CASSLGPVTYEQYF.

The table lists this clone with a count of one. The V gene is TRBV7-9, the J gene TRBJ1-1, with a weak D call TRBD1 (6 bases). The germline V gene encodes CDR1 SEHNR and CDR2 FQNEAQ (reference sequence). The V end was cut by 7 bases, the J end by 0 bases, with 12 bases between. The CDR3 loop spans 14 amino acids. CDR3 protein: CASIPYRVNTEAFF. Here the CDR3 DNA reads TGTGCCAGCATTCCATACAGGGTGAACACTGAAGCTTTCTTT.

The genes are TRBV6-4 and TRBJ1-2; D is undetermined. V was shortened by 4 bases and J by 0 bases, with 18 bases between the two germline ends. Germline V gives CDR1 MRHNA, CDR2 SNTAGT. The CDR3 runs to 17 residues. In DNA, the CDR3 is TGTGCCAGCAGTGGAGGGCCCCTGCCCCTATCTAACTATGGCTACACCTTC. Residues: CASSGGPLPLSNYGYTF.

This clone was detected only once. The CDR3 here is CASSFGGGLPSYEQYF. CDR3 DNA sequence: TGTGCCAGCAGCTTCGGAGGCGGACTACCCTCCTACGAGCAGTACTTC. The chain joins TRBV5-4 to TRBJ2-7, with D tentatively TRBD2 (6 bases). CDR1 is SGHNT and CDR2 is YYREEE in the germline V gene (reference sequence). Trimming took 2 bases from V and 0 from J, leaving 15 bases between them. CDR3 size: 16 residues.

This clone turned up a few times. V is TRBV4-2 and J is TRBJ2-7; TRBD2 is a possible D gene (6 bases). The length of the CDR3 is 17 residues. Germline V gene sequence: CDR1 LGHNA, CDR2 YNFKEQ. Between the trimmed V and J ends, which lost 0 bases and 0 bases, there was a span of 15 bases. CDR3 nucleotides: TGTGCCAGCAGCCAAGATGGAAGCGGGCATCCCTCCTACGAGCAGTACTTC. Translation gives CASSQDGSGHPSYEQYF.

This chain joins TRBV27 and TRBJ2-7, with TRBD2 identical over 13 bases. V shed 6 bases and J 0 bases; nucleotides not matched to a gene: 2. The CDR3 has 15 amino acids. The germline CDR1 and CDR2 sequences are MNHEY and SMNVEV (reference sequence). The DNA for the CDR3 is TGTGCCAGCAGACTAGCGGGAGGGGGCTCCTACGAGCAGTACTTC. As protein: CASRLAGGGSYEQYF.

The chain carries TRBV5-1 and TRBJ2-3, with D perhaps TRBD2 (5 bases). Per germline, CDR1 SGHRS and CDR2 YFSETQ. V lost 2 bases to trimming and J lost 4 bases, with 14 bases between them. The CDR3 spans 15 residues. The CDR3 region has the DNA TGCGCCAGCAGCTTCGGGCTAGCTCCAGCAGATACGCAGTATTTT. The encoded protein is CASSFGLAPADTQYF.

V is TRBV6-5 and J is TRBJ1-3; 7 bases map to TRBD1. Trimming removed 4 bases from V and 0 bases from J; junction bases left unmatched: 3. The germline V gene encodes CDR1 MNHEY and CDR2 SVGAGI. This CDR3 region has 15 residues. The DNA for the CDR3 is TGTGCCAGCAGTTTGGGACAGCACTCTGGAAACACCATATATTTT. Residues: CASSLGQHSGNTIYF.

The chain uses TRBV4-2 and TRBJ2-3; 12 bases fit TRBD2. The CDR3 totals 15 residues. V dropped 7 bases and J dropped 4; count of bases not matched to a gene: 6. The germline V gene has CDR1 LGHNA and CDR2 YNFKEQ. CDR3 bases: TGTGCCAGCAAAAGACTAGCGGGAGCCCCAGATACGCAGTATTTT. Protein sequence: CASKRLAGAPDTQYF.

The CDR3 DNA is TGCGCCAGCAGCCAAGAGGGCAGGGTGAGCTATGGCTACACCTTC. Its translation is CASSQEGRVSYGYTF. The chain has TRBV4-1 and TRBJ1-2; the D gene is possibly TRBD1 (5 bases). Germline V gene sequence: CDR1 MGHRA, CDR2 YSYEKL. There are 15 residues in the CDR3. Between the trimmed V and J ends, which lost 0 bases and 4 bases, there was a span of 12 bases.

This rearrangement joins TRBV7-9 to TRBJ2-5; 8 bases map to TRBD1. Germline loops: CDR1 SEHNR, CDR2 FQNEAQ (reference sequence). Losses at the gene ends were 1 base for V and 5 bases for J; bases not matched to a gene: 0. The CDR3 is made up of 13 amino acids. The CDR3 DNA reads as TGTGCCAGCAGCTTAGACAGGGGGGAGACCCAGTACTTC. This codes for CASSLDRGETQYF.

The chain combines TRBV5-3 with TRBJ2-7, with D hard to call. TRBV5-3 is an open reading frame whose function is uncertain. This CDR3 is built from 11 residues. V was shortened by 0 bases and J by 8 bases, with 6 bases between the two germline ends. The DNA of the CDR3 is TGTGCCAGAAGCTTGGACGACAAGCAGTACTTC. Protein sequence: CARSLDDKQYF.

The CDR3 is CASSPGTGRNTIYF. Here the CDR3 DNA reads TGTGCCAGCAGTCCCGGGACAGGAAGGAACACCATATATTTT. The rearrangement joins TRBV6-5 to TRBJ1-3; TRBD1 matches at 8 bases. Unmatched junction bases numbered 7, after V lost 5 bases and J lost 7 bases. Germline loops: CDR1 MNHEY, CDR2 SVGAGI. The length of the CDR3 is 14 residues.

V gene TRBV19 combines with J gene TRBJ1-1; D call uncertain. The germline V gene encodes CDR1 LNHDA and CDR2 SQIVND (reference sequence). The ends were cut back, 3 bases at V and 1 base at J, with 9 bases in the middle. The CDR3 consists of 14 residues. In DNA form, the CDR3 reads TGTGCCAGTAGTATGGGGAGCCCGAACACTGAAGCTTTCTTT. Amino acid sequence: CASSMGSPNTEAFF. Variable domain in full (rest from reference TRBV19 and TRBJ1-1): DGGITQSPKYLFRKEGQNVTLSCEQNLNHDAMYWYRQDPGQGLRLIYYSQIVNDFQKGDIAEGYSVSREKKESFPLTVTSAQKNPTAFYLCASSMGSPNTEAFFGQGTRLTVV.

The rearrangement uses TRBV28 and TRBJ1-3, with 7 nucleotides matching TRBD1. J gave up 0 bases and V 6 bases, and 8 bases lay outside the gene matches. The V gene's germline CDR1 is MDHEN and CDR2 SYDVKM. The CDR3 runs to 16 residues. This CDR3 is CASRLDRRTSGNTIYF. For the CDR3, the DNA is TGTGCCAGCAGGTTGGACAGGCGGACCTCTGGAAACACCATATATTTT. Full variable domain (remainder filled in from reference TRBV28 and TRBJ1-3): DVKVTQSSRYLVKRTGEKVFLECVQDMDHENMFWYRQDPGLGLRLIYFSYDVKMKEKGDIPEGYSVSREKKERFSLILESASTNQTSMYLCASRLDRRTSGNTIYFGEGSWLTVV.